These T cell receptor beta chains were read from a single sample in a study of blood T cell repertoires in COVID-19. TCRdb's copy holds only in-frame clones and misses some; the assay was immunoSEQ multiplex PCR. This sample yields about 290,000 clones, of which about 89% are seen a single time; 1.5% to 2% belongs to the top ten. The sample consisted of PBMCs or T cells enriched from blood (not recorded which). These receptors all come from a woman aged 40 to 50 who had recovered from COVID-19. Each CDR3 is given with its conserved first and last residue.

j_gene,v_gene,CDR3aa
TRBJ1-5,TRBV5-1,CASSFQGGREPQHF
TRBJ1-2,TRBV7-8,CASSLAYSQGAEGYTF
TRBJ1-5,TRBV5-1,CASSLQGPPSNQPQHF
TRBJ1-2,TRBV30,CAWSVQGMGGYTF
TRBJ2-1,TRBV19,CASSSGPSSYNEQFF
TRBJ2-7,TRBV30,CAWRGRLASYEQYF
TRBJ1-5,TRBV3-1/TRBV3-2,CASSQGLTGLDQPQHF
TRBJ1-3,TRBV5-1,CASSPGAGGSGNTIYF
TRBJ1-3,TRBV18,CASSPGFATVGNTIYF
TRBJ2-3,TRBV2,CARELAGDPDTQYF